One sample yielded the 30 T cell receptor beta chains listed below, sequenced in a study of blood T cell repertoires in COVID-19. The data were produced by immunoSEQ multiplex PCR, yet TCRdb's version contains in-frame clones alone and is incomplete. The sample includes some 200,000 clones, about 88% of them seen just once. Sequenced sample: peripheral blood. These receptors originate from a man aged 50 to 60 with COVID-19, enrolled during active disease.

The rearrangement uses TRBV2 and TRBJ2-3; D remains unclear. Germline V gene lookup returns CDR1 SNHLY and CDR2 FYNNEI. This CDR3 contains 10 residues. Deletions cut 6 bases from V and 6 bases from J, with 4 bases between. CDR3 nucleotides: TGTGCCAGCAGGTCGGATACGCAGTATTTT. This encodes CASRSDTQYF.

The V and J genes are TRBV28 and TRBJ1-3, with D possibly being TRBD1 (6 bases). The CDR3 runs 15 residues. V lost 3 bases, J lost 9 bases, and 18 bases lay in between. Per the germline V gene, CDR1 is MDHEN and CDR2 is SYDVKM. The CDR3 DNA sequence: TGTGCCAGCAGTTTGCCTCAACACCCAGGGGCCACCATATATTTT. Protein sequence: CASSLPQHPGATIYF.

The J gene is TRBJ2-3, the V gene TRBV9; perhaps TRBD1 as D (6 bases). CDR1 is SGDLS, CDR2 YYNGEE, per germline. This CDR3 has 15 residues. V dropped 0 bases and J dropped 1 base, with 9 bases sitting between them. In DNA, the CDR3 is TGTGCCAGCAGCGTAGTGGACAGCGGCACAGATACGCAGTATTTT. It yields the protein CASSVVDSGTDTQYF.

The sample holds a few counts of this clone. This sequence joins TRBV12-3 or TRBV12-4 and TRBJ1-5; possibly TRBD1 for D (5 bases). The CDR3 is 12 amino acids. Trimming removed 4 bases from V and 10 bases from J, with 11 bases in between. The DNA for the CDR3 is TGTGCCAGCAGTTCCAGGGCTGGACCCCAGCATTTT. Translated, it gives CASSSRAGPQHF.

The chain joins TRBV27 to TRBJ1-4; 9 bases agree with TRBD1. This CDR3 region has 15 residues. The germline V gene has CDR1 MNHEY and CDR2 SMNVEV (reference sequence). V lost 2 bases, J lost 8 bases, and 6 bases stayed unmatched. The CDR3 region is CASSLVQGAREKLFF. DNA for the CDR3: TGTGCCAGCAGTTTAGTACAGGGGGCTCGGGAAAAACTGTTTTTT.

The CDR3 coding sequence is TGTGCCAGTAGTGGCCGGGACAGGGGGCGGGATACGCAGTATTTT. Its protein product is CASSGRDRGRDTQYF. This chain connects TRBV19 to TRBJ2-3; 12 bases are a match to TRBD1. Germline loops: CDR1 LNHDA, CDR2 SQIVND (reference sequence). Trimming cost V 5 bases and J 6 bases; bases outside gene matches: 6. The CDR3 runs to 15 residues. Complete variable domain (other parts from reference TRBV19 and TRBJ2-3): DGGITQSPKYLFRKEGQNVTLSCEQNLNHDAMYWYRQDPGQGLRLIYYSQIVNDFQKGDIAEGYSVSREKKESFPLTVTSAQKNPTAFYLCASSGRDRGRDTQYFGPGTRLTVL.

The chain employs TRBV5-6 and TRBJ2-7, with D possibly matching TRBD1 (6 bases). The length of the CDR3 is 13 residues. Germline CDR1 is SGHDT and CDR2 is YYEEEE. V shed 2 bases and J shed 5 bases, with 11 bases lying between them. CDR3 sequence: CASSLQGGNEQYF. CDR3 DNA: TGTGCCAGCAGCTTACAGGGTGGGAACGAGCAGTACTTC.

CDR3 amino acids: CASSLGPNSGNTIYF. The DNA of the CDR3 is TGTGCCAGCAGCTTGGGGCCCAACTCTGGAAACACCATATATTTT. The chain employs TRBV5-4 and TRBJ1-3, with unresolved D. Per germline, CDR1 SGHNT and CDR2 YYREEE (reference sequence). The V end was cut by 0 bases, the J end by 0 bases, with 7 bases between. The CDR3 is made up of 15 amino acids.

The chain carries TRBV5-1 and TRBJ2-2; TRBD1 matches at 11 bases. CDR3 length: 16 residues. V lost 4 bases, J lost 4 bases, and 6 bases stayed unmatched. Germline V gene sequence: CDR1 SGHRS, CDR2 YFSETQ. The CDR3 region is CASSRDRGSGTGELFF. The CDR3 coding sequence is TGCGCCAGCAGCCGGGACAGGGGGTCGGGCACCGGGGAGCTGTTTTTT.

The chain joins TRBV5-1 to TRBJ2-3; 12 bases are shared with TRBD2. Germline V gives CDR1 SGHRS, CDR2 YFSETQ. This CDR3 has 17 residues. V was clipped by 1 base and J by 2 bases; unmatched bases: 5. The CDR3 loop is CASSLPLAGGSTDTQYF. For the CDR3, the DNA is TGCGCCAGCAGCTTGCCTCTAGCGGGAGGGTCCACAGATACGCAGTATTTT. The full variable domain, in which reference TRBV5-1 and TRBJ2-3 provide the parts outside the CDR3, is KAGVTQTPRYLIKTRGQQVTLSCSPISGHRSVSWYQQTPGQGLQFLFEYFSETQRNKGNFPGRFSGRQFSNSRSEMNVSTLELGDSALYLCASSLPLAGGSTDTQYFGPGTRLTVL.

The chain employs TRBV19 and TRBJ2-5; perhaps TRBD1 as D (6 bases). The V and J ends lost 4 bases and 1 base respectively, with 10 bases between them. The CDR3 is 14 amino acids. The germline CDR1 and CDR2 sequences are LNHDA and SQIVND (reference sequence). The CDR3 loop reads CASSNRQVQETQYF. CDR3 bases: TGTGCCAGTAGTAACCGACAGGTCCAAGAGACCCAGTACTTC.

In this sample, this clone turned up once. The rearrangement uses TRBV19 and TRBJ1-1, with D possibly TRBD1 on 5 matching bases. Germline V CDR1 and CDR2: LNHDA, SQIVND (reference sequence). This CDR3 has 13 amino acids. Trimming stripped 3 bases from V and 6 bases from J, with 11 bases between. The CDR3 coding sequence is TGTGCCAGTAGTATTGGGGCAAAATCTGAAGCTTTCTTT. Its translation is CASSIGAKSEAFF.

J is TRBJ1-4 and V is TRBV5-6; 10 nucleotides align to TRBD1. This CDR3 is built from 15 residues. V shed 4 bases and J 8 bases; nucleotides not matched to a gene: 8. CDR1 is SGHDT, CDR2 YYEEEE, per germline. CDR3 amino acids: CASSGTGANREKLFF. The DNA for the CDR3 is TGTGCCAGCAGCGGGACAGGGGCGAATAGAGAAAAACTGTTTTTT.

J is TRBJ1-2 and V is TRBV30; possible D gene TRBD1, 5 bases. The CDR3 extends over 12 amino acids. V was pared by 0 bases and J by 3 bases, with 5 bases between. In germline, CDR1 is GTSNPN, CDR2 SVGIG (reference sequence). As DNA, the CDR3 is TGTGCCTGGAGTGTACAGGACTATGGCTACACCTTC. It yields the protein CAWSVQDYGYTF.

The chain uses TRBV28 and TRBJ2-1; D perhaps matches TRBD1 (5 bases). This CDR3 is 16 amino acids long. Germline V lookup: CDR1 MDHEN, CDR2 SYDVKM. V dropped 6 bases and J dropped 4 bases, with 19 bases sitting between them. The CDR3 here is CASSPLGRQPYNEQFF. The CDR3 bases are TGTGCCAGCAGCCCACTTGGCAGACAGCCATACAATGAGCAGTTCTTC.

V is TRBV18 and J is TRBJ1-5; unclear D gene. V gave up 2 bases and J gave up 2 bases, with 4 bases separating them. The germline gives CDR1 KGHSH, CDR2 LQKENI. The CDR3 has 13 amino acids. The CDR3: CASSPEGNQPQHF. The CDR3 region has the DNA TGTGCCAGCTCACCAGAGGGCAATCAGCCCCAGCATTTT.

The rearrangement joins TRBV20-1 to TRBJ2-5, with D possibly TRBD2 on 5 matching bases. CDR3 length: 11 amino acids. Germline V lookup: CDR1 DFQATT, CDR2 SNEGSKA (reference sequence). Trimming cost V 4 bases and J 5 bases, with 8 bases left between them. Written as DNA, the CDR3 is TGCAGTGCTAATCGCGGGGAGACCCAGTACTTC. The encoded protein is CSANRGETQYF.

Here the CDR3 reads CASSQLSPSLNEKLFF. In nucleotides, the CDR3 is TGTGCCAGTAGCCAGCTGAGCCCTAGCCTTAATGAAAAACTGTTTTTT. The gene calls are TRBV19 and TRBJ1-4, with D unresolved. CDR3 length: 16 amino acids. The V and J ends lost 6 bases and 4 bases respectively, with 18 bases between them. Germline lookup yields CDR1 LNHDA and CDR2 SQIVND (reference sequence).

This chain uses TRBV5-1 with TRBJ2-5; the D gene is possibly TRBD1 (5 bases). The CDR3 sequence is 17 residues long. Per the germline V gene, CDR1 is SGHRS and CDR2 is YFSETQ. Between the trimmed V and J ends, which lost 0 bases and 4 bases, there was a span of 19 bases. CDR3 protein: CASSLAGRGSRLETQYF. As DNA, the CDR3 is TGCGCCAGCAGCTTGGCTGGAAGGGGTAGTCGCCTAGAGACCCAGTACTTC.

This chain joins TRBV7-2 and TRBJ1-5; D might be TRBD1 (5 bases). Germline V lookup: CDR1 SGHTA, CDR2 FQGNSA. This CDR3 region has 15 residues. The V and J ends lost 5 bases and 2 bases respectively, with 13 bases between them. The CDR3 DNA reads as TGTGCCAGCAGCGCGAGGCCGGGGGGCAATCAGCCCCAGCATTTT. As protein: CASSARPGGNQPQHF.

This clone was observed once. The V and J genes are TRBV4-2 and TRBJ2-1; 11 positions agree with TRBD2. V lost 3 bases and J lost 1; bases outside the gene matches: 8. The CDR3 length is 18 residues. In germline, CDR1 is LGHNA, CDR2 YNFKEQ. The CDR3 sequence is CASSQGLAVSGSYNEQFF. For the CDR3, the DNA is TGTGCCAGCAGCCAGGGACTAGCGGTCTCAGGATCCTACAATGAGCAGTTCTTC.

V and J are TRBV4-2 and TRBJ2-5; TRBD2 aligns across 7 bases. In germline, CDR1 is LGHNA, CDR2 YNFKEQ. The CDR3 is 15 amino acids. The V gene end was trimmed by 3 bases and the J gene end by 5 bases; junction bases not matched to a gene: 9. This CDR3 reads CASSHWGRVGETQYF. The DNA for the CDR3 is TGTGCCAGCAGCCATTGGGGGAGGGTAGGGGAGACCCAGTACTTC.

The CDR3 sequence is CASGLAYDTEAFF. In DNA form, the CDR3 reads TGTGCTAGTGGTTTGGCTTATGACACTGAAGCTTTCTTT. This chain uses TRBV12-5 with TRBJ1-1; no definite D call. The V and J ends lost 1 base and 3 bases respectively, with 6 bases between them. CDR3 size: 13 residues. CDR1 and CDR2 from the germline V gene are LGHNT and FRNRAP.

The rearrangement links TRBV5-6 to TRBJ2-7; the D gene is possibly TRBD2 (5 bases). The CDR3 runs to 16 residues. CDR1 SGHDT and CDR2 YYEEEE come from the germline V gene. Between the trimmed V and J ends, which lost 2 bases and 1 base, there was a span of 16 bases. The CDR3 loop reads CASSLRRDYRSYEQYF. The CDR3 region has the DNA TGTGCCAGCAGCTTACGCCGGGATTATCGGTCCTACGAGCAGTACTTC.

The chain carries TRBV4-3 and TRBJ2-2, with 8 positions matching TRBD2. The germline V gene encodes CDR1 LGHNA and CDR2 YSLEER. The ends lost 1 base at V and 4 bases at J; junction bases unmatched: 11. CDR3 length equals 18 residues. CDR3 nucleotides: TGCGCCAGCAGCCAAGCCCTGTCGGGGGGGGCCGCCACCGGGGAGCTGTTTTTT. Protein: CASSQALSGGAATGELFF.

The genes are TRBV6-5 and TRBJ2-7; 16 nucleotides align to TRBD2. From germline, CDR1 is MNHEY and CDR2 SVGAGI. The CDR3 sequence is 14 residues long. J gave up 5 bases and V 10 bases, and 5 bases lay outside the gene matches. Here the CDR3 reads CATSGLAGGHEQYF. The CDR3 DNA is TGTGCCACCTCGGGACTAGCGGGGGGGCACGAGCAGTACTTC.

Only one count was recorded for this clone. The chain carries TRBV5-6 and TRBJ2-2; D remains unclear. Trimming took off 0 bases at V and 9 bases at J, with 6 bases between the two ends. Germline values: CDR1 SGHDT, CDR2 YYEEEE. The CDR3 contains 12 residues. The CDR3 sequence: CASSLDNRELFF. CDR3 coding DNA: TGTGCCAGCAGCTTGGACAACCGGGAGCTGTTTTTT.

The rearrangement joins TRBV11-1 to TRBJ2-7; no definite D call. From germline, CDR1 is SGHAT and CDR2 FQDESV (reference sequence). The CDR3 has 12 amino acids. Trimming pared 5 bases from V and 3 bases from J, leaving 8 bases between. CDR3 residues: CASSLTNYEQYF. The CDR3 coding sequence is TGTGCCAGCAGCCTCACTAACTACGAGCAGTACTTC.

The J gene is TRBJ1-1, the V gene TRBV19; D not certain. Germline V CDR1 and CDR2: LNHDA, SQIVND (reference sequence). Trimming pared 7 bases from V and 5 bases from J, leaving 17 bases between. The CDR3 is 14 amino acids. This CDR3 is CASTPGGPRTEAFF. CDR3 DNA sequence: TGTGCCAGTACCCCGGGAGGCCCTAGGACTGAAGCTTTCTTT.

Worth noting for this clone: The identical CDR3 is also encoded by other nucleotide sequences in the sample. The J gene is TRBJ2-7, the V gene TRBV19; 9 bases map to TRBD2. This CDR3 contains 16 residues. CDR1 is LNHDA, CDR2 SQIVND, per germline (reference sequence). V was clipped by 1 base and J by 2 bases; unmatched bases: 6. The CDR3 DNA is TGTGCCAGTAGTATAGGGGTGGCGGGAGGGCCCTACGAGCAGTACTTC. It yields the protein CASSIGVAGGPYEQYF.